This record looks at one T cell receptor (beta chain) sequence and its context. The antigen is unknown. The data belong to a study of T cells expressing NK-cell markers. Turning to the study itself: CD3+CD56+NKG2C+, CD3+CD56+NKG2C- and CD3+CD56-NKG2C+ T cells, once sorted, supplied the TCR beta repertoires. With respect to HCMV, most of the eight sequenced donors were seropositive, and one was seronegative. Broader study findings: Among a handful of donors, these clonotypes also ranked first in the CD3+CD56-NKG2C+ fraction.

TCRdb re-called the 5' RACE reads; one entry per CDR3 protein, DNA not given. The sample is made up of a few hundred thousand distinct CDR3 sequences, and the top ten hold around 0.4% of it. Per the germline V gene, CDR1 is SQVTM and CDR2 is ANQGSEA. The CDR3 covers 15 residues. This receptor was identified in a young man in good health. What was sequenced was blood T cells: a sorted CD56 or NKG2C T cell subset, CD4+ or CD8+ T cells, or bulk PBMC T cells (not recorded which). V usage is TRBV29-1 and J usage is TRBJ2-3; TCRdb selects TRBD2, and the lack of DNA leaves this call unchecked. This CDR3 is CSVGLAGGGQDTQYF.